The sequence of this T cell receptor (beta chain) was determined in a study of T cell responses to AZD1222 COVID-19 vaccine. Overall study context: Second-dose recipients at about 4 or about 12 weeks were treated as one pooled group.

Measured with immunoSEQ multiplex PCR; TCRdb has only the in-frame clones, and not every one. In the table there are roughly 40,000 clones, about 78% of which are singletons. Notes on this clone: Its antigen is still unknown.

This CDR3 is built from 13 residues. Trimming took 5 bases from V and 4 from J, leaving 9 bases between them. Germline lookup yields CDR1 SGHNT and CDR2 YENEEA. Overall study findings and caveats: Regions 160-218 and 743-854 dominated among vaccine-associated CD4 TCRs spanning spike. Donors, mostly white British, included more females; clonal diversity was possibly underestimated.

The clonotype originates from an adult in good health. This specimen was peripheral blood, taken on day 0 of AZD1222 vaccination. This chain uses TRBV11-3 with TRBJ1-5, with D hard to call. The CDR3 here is CASSPGPNQPQHF. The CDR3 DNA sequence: TGTGCCAGCAGCCCGGGTCCAAATCAGCCCCAGCATTTT.